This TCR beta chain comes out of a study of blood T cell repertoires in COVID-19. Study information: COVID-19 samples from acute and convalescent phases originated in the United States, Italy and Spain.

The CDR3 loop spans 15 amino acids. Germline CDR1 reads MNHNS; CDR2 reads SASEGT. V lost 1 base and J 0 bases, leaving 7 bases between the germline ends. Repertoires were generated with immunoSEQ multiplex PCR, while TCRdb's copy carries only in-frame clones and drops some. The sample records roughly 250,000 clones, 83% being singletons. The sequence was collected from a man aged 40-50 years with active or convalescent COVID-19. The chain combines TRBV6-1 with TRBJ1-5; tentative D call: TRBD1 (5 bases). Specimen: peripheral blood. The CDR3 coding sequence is TGTGCCAGCAGTGAAGGACAGTTTAGCAATCAGCCCCAGCATTTT. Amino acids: CASSEGQFSNQPQHF.